The 21 T cell receptor beta chains below come from one sample, sequenced in a study of T cells in localized non-small cell lung cancer. TCRdb keeps only in-frame clones here, not all; method: immunoSEQ multiplex PCR. The sample holds under 95,000 clones, around 81% seen once. The sequencing used peripheral blood, collected before any cancer treatment. These receptors were obtained from a female donor over 55 with stage I lung adenocarcinoma.

The rearrangement links TRBV19 to TRBJ1-1; D unclear. Per germline, CDR1 LNHDA and CDR2 SQIVND (reference sequence). The CDR3 length is 11 residues. The V end lost 10 bases, the J end lost 6 bases, and 12 bases lay between the germline ends. The CDR3 protein is CATLFSAEAFF. The CDR3 DNA is TGTGCCACCCTCTTTTCCGCTGAAGCTTTCTTT.

This clone was detected once. The V call is TRBV4-3, the J call TRBJ1-6, with D perhaps TRBD1 (5 bases). CDR3 length: 14 residues. Germline values: CDR1 LGHNA, CDR2 YSLEER. Trimming removed 0 bases from V and 12 bases from J, with 12 bases in between. The DNA of the CDR3 is TGCGCCAGCAGCCAAGATCAGGGCAATAGACCCCTCCACTTT. As protein: CASSQDQGNRPLHF.

The chain carries TRBV5-1 and TRBJ2-4, with TRBD1 as a possible D gene (5 bases). Deletions cut 5 bases from V and 8 bases from J, with 20 bases between. This CDR3 spans 15 amino acids. The germline CDR1 and CDR2 sequences are SGHRS and YFSETQ. The CDR3 loop is CASREKGRKEDIQYF. The CDR3 region has the DNA TGCGCCAGCAGGGAAAAGGGGCGGAAGGAAGACATTCAGTACTTC.

The sample holds many counts of this clone. V is TRBV5-6 and J is TRBJ1-5, with TRBD1 identical over 7 bases. CDR3 length: 17 amino acids. The junction had 13 bases not matched to a gene; V was cut back by 0 bases and J by 7 bases. In germline, CDR1 is SGHDT, CDR2 YYEEEE. CDR3 sequence (DNA): TGTGCCAGCAGCTTGGTGACGGGGACAGAGCCGGTCCAGCCCCAGCATTTT. Protein: CASSLVTGTEPVQPQHF.

The chain employs TRBV19 and TRBJ1-1; D uncertain. The ends were cut back, 4 bases at V and 0 bases at J, with 9 bases in the middle. The CDR3 length is 14 residues. Germline V gives CDR1 LNHDA, CDR2 SQIVND (reference sequence). DNA of the CDR3: TGTGCCAGTAGTAGAGAGTTAATGAACACTGAAGCTTTCTTT. Encoded protein: CASSRELMNTEAFF. The full variable domain, rest sourced from reference TRBV19 and TRBJ1-1, is DGGITQSPKYLFRKEGQNVTLSCEQNLNHDAMYWYRQDPGQGLRLIYYSQIVNDFQKGDIAEGYSVSREKKESFPLTVTSAQKNPTAFYLCASSRELMNTEAFFGQGTRLTVV.

This rearrangement joins TRBV27 to TRBJ2-7, with TRBD1 identical over 9 bases. The germline V gene has CDR1 MNHEY and CDR2 SMNVEV (reference sequence). After removal of 8 bases from V and 5 bases from J, the junction contained 10 bases not matched to a gene. The CDR3 covers 14 residues. The CDR3 nucleotides are TGTGCCAGCGGGACCGGGACAGGGTACCACGAGCAGTACTTC. This encodes CASGTGTGYHEQYF.

The genes are TRBV7-2 and TRBJ1-5, with a possible D match to TRBD1 (5 bases). V was pared by 6 bases and J by 5 bases, with 8 bases between. The CDR3 loop spans 12 amino acids. Germline lookup yields CDR1 SGHTA and CDR2 FQGNSA. The chain's CDR3 is CASSTGYQPQHF. In nucleotides, the CDR3 is TGTGCCAGCAGTACAGGCTATCAGCCCCAGCATTTT.

This clone was seen more than once but under ten times. V and J are TRBV6-6 and TRBJ2-5; D might be TRBD2 (5 bases). V dropped 2 bases and J dropped 7 bases, with 20 bases sitting between them. CDR1 is MNHNY and CDR2 is SVGAGI in the germline V gene (reference sequence). This CDR3 has 16 residues. CDR3 nucleotides: TGTGCCAGCAGTTACAGGGCAGACTACCCTCGGGGGACCCAGTACTTC. Translation gives CASSYRADYPRGTQYF.

The J gene is TRBJ2-2, the V gene TRBV6-5; no reliable D call. The CDR3 is 12 amino acids. V lost 6 bases and J lost 5, with 7 bases in between. Germline CDR1 reads MNHEY; CDR2 reads SVGAGI. CDR3 DNA sequence: TGTGCCAGCAGGCCATTTACCGGGGAGCTGTTTTTT. It encodes CASRPFTGELFF.

The V gene is TRBV2, the J gene TRBJ2-1; TRBD1 matches 10 bases. CDR3 length equals 14 residues. Germline V gene lookup returns CDR1 SNHLY and CDR2 FYNNEI. V lost 4 bases and J lost 4; bases outside the gene matches: 1. CDR3 DNA: TGTGCCAGCAGTGGGGACAGGGGATACAATGAGCAGTTCTTC. Amino acid sequence: CASSGDRGYNEQFF.

The chain joins TRBV11-2 to TRBJ2-7, with 7 nucleotides matching TRBD2. J lost 6 bases, V lost 5 bases, and 7 bases had no gene match. This CDR3 is 13 amino acids long. Germline lookup yields CDR1 SGHAT and CDR2 FQNNGV. CDR3 bases: TGTGCCAGCAGCCTCCATGGGGGGGGCGAGCAGTACTTC. This translates into CASSLHGGGEQYF.

The V call is TRBV7-2, the J call TRBJ1-6, with 7 nucleotides matching TRBD1. CDR3 length: 16 residues. The germline V gene has CDR1 SGHTA and CDR2 FQGNSA. V lost 1 base and J lost 4; bases outside the gene matches: 4. Here the CDR3 reads CASSLVFRGYNSPLHF. In DNA, the CDR3 is TGTGCCAGCAGCTTAGTATTCAGGGGGTATAATTCACCCCTCCACTTT.

The rearrangement joins TRBV7-9 to TRBJ2-1; 7 nucleotides line up with TRBD1. The CDR3 contains 17 residues. Germline assignment: CDR1 SEHNR and CDR2 FQNEAQ (reference sequence). Germline trimming cut 1 base from V and 3 bases from J; bases unmatched to any gene: 9. DNA of the CDR3: TGTGCCAGCAGCTTAGGTCTCGACAGGGCCGGCTACAATGAGCAGTTCTTC. Translated: CASSLGLDRAGYNEQFF.

This sequence joins TRBV7-2 and TRBJ2-1; D is perhaps TRBD1 (5 bases). Germline V CDR1 and CDR2: SGHTA, FQGNSA. This CDR3 spans 18 amino acids. Trimming stripped 2 bases from V and 7 bases from J, with 24 bases between. DNA of the CDR3: TGTGCCAGCAGCTTAAGGGCCCCCCGACCAACTGGGGCGAATGAGCAGTTCTTC. Translating gives CASSLRAPRPTGANEQFF.

The chain carries TRBV12-5 and TRBJ1-2; D unclear. The V end lost 1 base, the J end lost 1 base, and 10 bases lay between the germline ends. There are 15 residues in the CDR3. Germline assignment: CDR1 LGHNT and CDR2 FRNRAP. CDR3 residues: CASGLEPGLNYGYTF. The CDR3 coding sequence is TGTGCTAGTGGTTTGGAACCCGGGCTTAACTATGGCTACACCTTC. The full variable domain, rest sourced from reference TRBV12-5 and TRBJ1-2, is DARVTQTPRHKVTEMGQEVTMRCQPILGHNTVFWYRQTMMQGLELLAYFRNRAPLDDSGMPKDRFSAEMPDATLATLKIQPSEPRDSAVYFCASGLEPGLNYGYTFGSGTRLTVV.

The sample holds a few counts of this clone. This chain joins TRBV5-5 and TRBJ2-3; no definite D call. Per the germline V gene, CDR1 is SGHKS and CDR2 is YYEKEE (reference sequence). V was shortened by 5 bases and J by 5 bases, with 9 bases between the two germline ends. The CDR3 covers 12 residues. CDR3 residues: CASSLFEDTQYF. CDR3 coding DNA: TGTGCCAGCAGTTTGTTCGAAGATACGCAGTATTTT.

The chain links TRBV7-2 to TRBJ2-7; maybe TRBD2 (6 bases). Germline V gene sequence: CDR1 SGHTA, CDR2 FQGNSA. Between the trimmed V and J ends, which lost 5 bases and 3 bases, there was a span of 14 bases. The CDR3 spans 14 residues. The DNA for the CDR3 is TGTGCCAGCAGCCCTCCGGGACTCCACTACGAGCAGTACTTC. Translating it yields CASSPPGLHYEQYF.

This clone occurred many times. The chain carries TRBV9 and TRBJ1-1, with D possibly TRBD1 on 5 matching bases. The CDR3 covers 14 residues. Trimming took off 0 bases at V and 4 bases at J, with 10 bases between the two ends. Germline CDR1 is SGDLS and CDR2 is YYNGEE. CDR3 protein: CASSVDGASTEAFF. In DNA, the CDR3 is TGTGCCAGCAGCGTAGACGGGGCAAGCACTGAAGCTTTCTTT.

The genes are TRBV4-3 and TRBJ2-1, with D unresolved. V lost 6 bases to trimming and J lost 9 bases, with 15 bases between them. From germline, CDR1 is LGHNA and CDR2 YSLEER. There are 13 residues in the CDR3. The CDR3 DNA sequence: TGCGCCAGCAGTCATCAAGTAGGACGTGAGCAGTTCTTC. It yields the protein CASSHQVGREQFF.

This sequence joins TRBV5-1 and TRBJ2-7; 9 nucleotides match TRBD1. V lost 4 bases and J lost 7; bases outside the gene matches: 9. Germline V gives CDR1 SGHRS, CDR2 YFSETQ. The CDR3 is made up of 14 amino acids. CDR3 region: CASSPSGQGVEQYF. The CDR3 coding sequence is TGCGCCAGCAGCCCGTCGGGACAGGGTGTGGAGCAGTACTTC.

The chain links TRBV10-3 to TRBJ1-3, with TRBD1 matching over 7 bases. There are 16 residues in the CDR3. Germline CDR1 reads ENHRY; CDR2 reads SYGVKD. V dropped 6 bases and J dropped 2; count of bases not matched to a gene: 10. The CDR3 sequence is CAIREVGQAAGNTIYF. As DNA, the CDR3 is TGTGCCATCAGGGAAGTTGGACAGGCCGCTGGAAACACCATATATTTT.